This TCR beta chain was observed in a study of cytomegalovirus exposure and HLA in healthy donors. Regarding the study as a whole: As a later analysis showed, several of the most significant clusters appeared to be linked to common viral pathogens. Looking again later, the authors saw that most CMV-associated TCR beta chains seemed HLA-restricted. The authors listed 150 to 200 TCR beta chains as cytomegalovirus-associated.

The CDR3 sequence is 14 residues long. CDR1 is MNHEY, CDR2 SMNVEV, per germline (reference sequence). Trimming left V 0 bases short and J 8 bases short, with 10 bases between. This PCR relied on a set of 60 Vbeta primers and 13 Jbeta primers. Clones were read by immunoSEQ multiplex PCR, and TCRdb kept only the in-frame ones, dropping some. This repertoire shows approximately 150,000 clones, about 74% found once; its top ten account for about 3.4%. As to this clone: As yet, its antigen is unknown.

The rearrangement joins TRBV27 to TRBJ1-4; D ambiguous. The sequence was collected from a male donor in good health and CMV-seronegative. The sequencing input was PBMCs. CDR3: CASSLSTGYEKLFF. The DNA for the CDR3 is TGTGCCAGCAGTTTATCGACCGGGTACGAAAAACTGTTTTTT.